A selection of T cell receptor beta chains follows, all from one sample in a study of CD8+ T cells in alopecia areata. Generated by immunoSEQ multiplex PCR, the TCRdb table keeps only in-frame clones and is missing some. The sample lists some 160,000 clones; about two thirds were seen once. The material sequenced was CD4+ T cells sorted from blood, taken at week 4, from a patient treated with tofacitinib. The receptor set was obtained from a human donor with alopecia areata. CDR3s include the opening cysteine and the closing phenylalanine or tryptophan. D genes are given only for firm matches. Expanded clones get a size class; other rows say once, few or many, or leave the size out.

clone_size	d_call	j_call	v_call	cdr3_aa	cdr3_nt
few	TRBD1	TRBJ1-1	TRBV30	CAWSVGQGSEAFF	TGTGCCTGGAGTGTCGGACAGGGTTCTGAAGCTTTCTTT
.	TRBD1	TRBJ1-2	TRBV7-2	CASSSAGTGVTGYTF	TGTGCCAGCAGCTCTGCCGGGACAGGGGTAACGGGCTACACCTTC
few	.	TRBJ2-5	TRBV23-1	CASSRSAGAETQYF	TGCGCCAGCAGTCGATCGGCAGGGGCAGAGACCCAGTACTTC
.	.	TRBJ2-5	TRBV6-5	CASSYQGTQYF	TGTGCCAGCAGTTACCAGGGGACCCAGTACTTC
.	.	TRBJ1-4	TRBV25-1	CASSDPRGANEKLFF	TGTGCCAGCAGTGATCCCCGGGGGGCAAACGAAAAACTGTTTTTT
few	.	TRBJ2-5	TRBV12-5	CASGFGGAGETQYF	TGTGCTAGTGGTTTCGGCGGGGCGGGGGAGACCCAGTACTTC
.	.	TRBJ2-2	TRBV29-1	CSGGQFDGELFF	TGCAGCGGAGGACAGTTCGACGGGGAGCTGTTTTTT
few	TRBD2	TRBJ2-1	TRBV19	CASSLDSGGLEQFF	TGTGCCAGTAGTCTTGATAGCGGGGGCCTTGAGCAGTTCTTC
few	.	TRBJ1-4	TRBV7-9	CASSGRGRDEKLFF	TGTGCCAGCAGCGGACGGGGACGAGACGAAAAACTGTTTTTT
.	.	TRBJ1-2	TRBV7-9	CASSLVTERDGYTF	TGTGCCAGCAGCTTAGTAACGGAGAGGGATGGCTACACCTTC
few	TRBD1	TRBJ2-1	TRBV5-1	CASSLQTGVTYNEQFF	TGCGCCAGCAGCTTGCAGACAGGGGTGACGTACAATGAGCAGTTCTTC
.	.	TRBJ1-2	TRBV29-1	CSVGAGGGVYGYTF	TGCAGCGTTGGGGCCGGGGGTGGAGTCTATGGCTACACCTTC
.	.	TRBJ2-1	TRBV5-1	CASSLRQEQFF	TGCGCCAGCAGCTTGAGGCAAGAGCAGTTCTTC
few	.	TRBJ1-1	TRBV19	CASSIAWNTEAFF	TGTGCCAGTAGTATAGCGTGGAACACTGAAGCTTTCTTT
.	.	TRBJ1-4	TRBV6-5	CASSYSGGPGKEKLFF	TGTGCCAGCAGTTACTCAGGGGGGCCTGGAAAGGAAAAACTGTTTTTT
few	.	TRBJ1-1	TRBV7-9	CASSLEGGTEAFF	TGTGCCAGCAGCTTGGAGGGGGGCACTGAAGCTTTCTTT
.	.	TRBJ1-1	TRBV29-1	CSVDGGGNTEAFF	TGCAGCGTTGACGGGGGTGGGAACACTGAAGCTTTCTTT
.	.	TRBJ2-7	TRBV25-1	CASSGSGIFYEQYF	TGTGCCAGCAGTGGCTCCGGTATTTTTTACGAGCAGTACTTC
.	.	TRBJ1-5	TRBV30	CAWSFGQSNQPQHF	TGTGCCTGGAGTTTCGGACAGAGCAATCAGCCCCAGCATTTT
.	TRBD1	TRBJ1-1	TRBV29-1	CSVTDRGRPEAFF	TGCAGCGTTACTGACAGGGGAAGGCCTGAAGCTTTCTTT
.	TRBD1	TRBJ1-5	TRBV5-6	CASSGGQSYQPQHF	TGTGCCAGCAGCGGGGGACAGAGCTATCAGCCCCAGCATTTT
.	TRBD1	TRBJ1-1	TRBV27	CASSFGTANTEAFF	TGTGCCAGCAGTTTTGGGACAGCGAACACTGAAGCTTTCTTT
.	TRBD1	TRBJ2-7	TRBV7-8	CASSHGTGGEQYF	TGTGCCAGCAGCCACGGGACAGGGGGCGAGCAGTACTTC
few	.	TRBJ2-3	TRBV7-9	CASSPTGTTGDTQYF	TGTGCCAGCAGCCCAACAGGGACCACAGGGGATACGCAGTATTTT
.	.	TRBJ1-1	TRBV29-1	CSVDRTVTEAFF	TGCAGCGTAGATCGGACAGTGACTGAAGCTTTCTTT
.	.	TRBJ2-3	TRBV5-6	CASSRVGSSTDTQYF	TGTGCCAGCAGCCGGGTAGGGTCTAGCACAGATACGCAGTATTTT
.	.	TRBJ2-1	TRBV27	CASSLTAGAEQFF	TGTGCCAGCAGTTTAACGGCGGGGGCCGAGCAGTTCTTC
.	.	TRBJ2-4	TRBV29-1	CSVPFDIQYF	TGCAGCGTTCCATTCGACATTCAGTACTTC
.	.	TRBJ1-3	TRBV2	CASRGPRFGNTIYF	TGTGCCAGCAGGGGGCCCCGATTTGGAAACACCATATATTTT
.	.	TRBJ1-4	TRBV11-2	CASSSPTTTNEKLFF	TGTGCCAGCAGCTCACCGACGACAACTAATGAAAAACTGTTTTTT
.	TRBD1	TRBJ1-1	TRBV29-1	CSVGDSLNTEAFF	TGCAGCGTTGGGGACAGTTTGAACACTGAAGCTTTCTTT
few	.	TRBJ1-6	TRBV27	CASSLSPGKGSSPLHF	TGTGCCAGCAGTTTATCCCCCGGTAAGGGGAGTTCACCCCTCCACTTT
.	.	TRBJ1-6	TRBV6-5	CASTAVPGSPLHF	TGTGCCAGCACCGCCGTCCCAGGGTCACCCCTCCACTTT
few	TRBD1	TRBJ1-3	TRBV29-1	CSVLTGSGNTIYF	TGCAGCGTCTTGACAGGGTCTGGAAACACCATATATTTT
few	TRBD1	TRBJ2-7	TRBV5-1	CASSRGPGQGYEQYF	TGCGCCAGCAGCCGGGGTCCGGGACAGGGCTACGAGCAGTACTTC
.	.	TRBJ2-5	TRBV7-2	CASTPGAHRETQYF	TGTGCCAGCACCCCGGGGGCGCACCGGGAGACCCAGTACTTC
.	.	TRBJ2-3	TRBV19	CASTLDRFTNTQYF	TGTGCCAGTACCTTGGACAGATTCACAAATACGCAGTATTTT
.	.	TRBJ2-3	TRBV5-6	CASSFIGVVDTQYF	TGTGCCAGCAGCTTCATAGGGGTAGTAGATACGCAGTATTTT
.	.	TRBJ2-2	TRBV30	CAWSLNTGELFF	TGTGCCTGGAGCCTGAACACCGGGGAGCTGTTTTTT
.	.	TRBJ2-7	TRBV18	CASSPFLQGTHEQYF	TGTGCCAGCTCACCATTCCTGCAGGGTACCCACGAGCAGTACTTC
few	.	TRBJ2-5	TRBV5-4	CASSLDGETQYF	TGTGCCAGCAGCTTGGATGGGGAGACCCAGTACTTC
few	.	TRBJ2-2	TRBV19	CASRSGELFF	TGTGCCAGTAGGTCCGGGGAGCTGTTTTTT
once	TRBD1	TRBJ1-3	TRBV30	CAWNRGQAGNTIYF	TGTGCCTGGAACAGGGGGCAGGCTGGAAACACCATATATTTT
few	.	TRBJ1-1	TRBV6-6	CASSPRGLTEAFF	TGTGCCAGCAGTCCCCGGGGTCTCACTGAAGCTTTCTTT
few	.	TRBJ2-7	TRBV5-5	CASSLQVVYEQYF	TGTGCCAGCAGCTTGCAGGTTGTCTACGAGCAGTACTTC
.	.	TRBJ2-2	TRBV5-1	CASSLNSMGELFF	TGCGCCAGCAGCTTAAACAGCATGGGGGAGCTGTTTTTT
few	.	TRBJ1-1	TRBV5-6	CASSLATGVGYTEAFF	TGTGCCAGCAGCTTGGCGACGGGGGTGGGGTACACTGAAGCTTTCTTT